These 12 T cell receptor beta chains were all obtained from the same sample, sequenced in a study of a mutant IDH1 vaccine in newly diagnosed glioma. Measured with immunoSEQ multiplex PCR; TCRdb has only the in-frame clones, and not every one. The table lists tens of thousands of clones, around 84% of them singletons. As for time point: week 35, safety follow-up. Every vaccination contained 300 ug of the mutant IDH1 20-mer peptide and was paired with topical imiquimod. These receptors have no known antigen. The sample in question was PBMCs, obtained from a glioma patient whose treatment included an IDH1 peptide vaccine. All receptors come from a woman aged 18 to 35 with glioma.

The genes are TRBV6-5 and TRBJ2-7; TRBD2 matches at 7 bases. Germline lookup yields CDR1 MNHEY and CDR2 SVGAGI. With 2 bases clipped from V and 5 bases from J, the junction kept 3 bases outside the gene matches. CDR3 length equals 13 residues. This chain's CDR3 is CASSYRGGNEQYF. CDR3 sequence (DNA): TGTGCCAGCAGTTACAGGGGAGGGAACGAGCAGTACTTC.

The chain joins TRBV23-1 to TRBJ2-3; 9 nucleotides match TRBD2. TRBV23-1 is assigned to the ORF class and has an uncertain function. V was clipped by 0 bases and J by 1 base; unmatched bases: 11. The CDR3 covers 19 residues. The CDR3 loop reads CASSQSGGGRAPCTDTQYF. In DNA, the CDR3 is TGCGCCAGCAGTCAATCAGGGGGCGGGAGGGCCCCCTGCACAGATACGCAGTATTTT.

The chain uses TRBV30 and TRBJ1-1; weak D call: TRBD1 (6 bases). The CDR3 loop spans 15 amino acids. Germline lookup yields CDR1 GTSNPN and CDR2 SVGIG (reference sequence). Trimming left V 0 bases short and J 1 base short, with 12 bases between. Here the CDR3 reads CAWSVPDRPNTEAFF. The CDR3 DNA reads TGTGCCTGGAGTGTACCCGACAGGCCGAACACTGAAGCTTTCTTT.

The chain joins TRBV9 to TRBJ2-3; D perhaps matches TRBD2 (7 bases). The CDR3 has 15 residues. The V and J ends lost 2 bases and 5 bases respectively, with 15 bases between them. Germline V lookup: CDR1 SGDLS, CDR2 YYNGEE. The chain's CDR3 is CASSVGGQGRDTQYF. For the CDR3, the DNA is TGTGCCAGCAGCGTCGGGGGGCAGGGGCGAGATACGCAGTATTTT.

The chain links TRBV7-9 to TRBJ1-2; D is ambiguous. Germline CDR1 reads SEHNR; CDR2 reads FQNEAQ (reference sequence). The CDR3 sequence is 13 residues long. The germline V and J ends were trimmed by 1 base and 2 bases, with 5 bases remaining between them. DNA for the CDR3: TGTGCCAGCAGCTTAGACGGAAACTATGGCTACACCTTC. Protein sequence: CASSLDGNYGYTF.

This clone was counted a few times. This sequence joins TRBV5-6 and TRBJ1-1; D gene uncertain. From germline, CDR1 is SGHDT and CDR2 YYEEEE. The CDR3 is 15 residues long. V dropped 3 bases and J dropped 3 bases, with 15 bases sitting between them. CDR3 protein: CASSSNLARDTEAFF. In DNA, the CDR3 is TGTGCCAGCAGCTCCAACCTGGCCCGAGACACTGAAGCTTTCTTT.

The chain couples TRBV7-9 to TRBJ2-1; 7 bases align to TRBD2. Germline V gives CDR1 SEHNR, CDR2 FQNEAQ (reference sequence). The J segment lost 7 bases and the V segment lost 5 bases, leaving 11 bases of the junction unmatched. The CDR3 is 15 residues long. The CDR3 sequence is CASSHPGTTSNEQFF. The DNA for the CDR3 is TGTGCCAGCAGCCACCCCGGGACTACGTCGAATGAGCAGTTCTTC. The full variable domain, rest sourced from reference TRBV7-9 and TRBJ2-1, is DTGVSQNPRHKITKRGQNVTFRCDPISEHNRLYWYRQTLGQGPEFLTYFQNEAQLEKSRLLSDRFSAERPKGSFSTLEIQRTEQGDSAMYLCASSHPGTTSNEQFFGPGTRLTVL.

V is TRBV4-2 and J is TRBJ2-3; D unclear. CDR3 length: 15 amino acids. Germline V gene sequence: CDR1 LGHNA, CDR2 YNFKEQ. The ends were cut back, 6 bases at V and 2 bases at J, with 15 bases in the middle. Written as DNA, the CDR3 is TGTGCCAGCAGTTACGGAGACGCGGCCACAGATACGCAGTATTTT. Amino acid sequence: CASSYGDAATDTQYF.

The rearrangement links TRBV6-1 to TRBJ1-1; no definite D call. This CDR3 has 13 residues. V lost 2 bases and J 6 bases, leaving 10 bases between the germline ends. Germline lookup yields CDR1 MNHNS and CDR2 SASEGT. The CDR3 is CASSELGFAEAFF. The CDR3 bases are TGTGCCAGCAGTGAACTGGGGTTCGCTGAAGCTTTCTTT.

A single count supports this clone. The V gene is TRBV7-8, the J gene TRBJ2-5; a possible D gene is TRBD1 (5 bases). CDR1 and CDR2 (germline): SGHVS, FQNEAQ. The germline V and J ends were trimmed by 3 bases and 5 bases, with 13 bases remaining between them. The CDR3 is 14 residues long. CDR3 loop: CASSFLTAPETQYF. The CDR3 nucleotides are TGTGCCAGCAGCTTCCTGACAGCTCCGGAGACCCAGTACTTC.

Details on this clone: The same CDR3 can be traced to other DNA sequences in this sample. Here the CDR3 DNA reads TGTGCCAGCAGTTCCCCAGCGGGGGGCTACGAGCAGTACTTC. It yields the protein CASSSPAGGYEQYF. The V call is TRBV27, the J call TRBJ2-7, with 9 bases identical to TRBD2. Germline values: CDR1 MNHEY, CDR2 SMNVEV (reference sequence). V lost 4 bases to trimming and J lost 3 bases; unmatched junction nucleotides: 4. The CDR3 is 14 residues long.

The DNA for the CDR3 is TGTGCCAGCAGCTTCACAGGAAGGACTGAAGCTTTCTTT. Its translation is CASSFTGRTEAFF. This rearrangement joins TRBV5-4 to TRBJ1-1; a weak D match, TRBD1 (5 bases). The CDR3 contains 13 residues. Germline V CDR1 and CDR2: SGHNT, YYREEE (reference sequence). V was shortened by 2 bases and J by 5 bases, with 10 bases between the two germline ends.